This T cell receptor beta chain was recorded in a study of shared clonotypes between healthy human individuals. General observations from the study: Donor scarcity curtailed the genetic and exposure-history diversity represented herein.

The CDR3 has 17 residues. V lost 2 bases to trimming and J lost 5 bases, with 19 bases between them. Germline lookup yields CDR1 MGHRA and CDR2 YSYEKL. Several immunoSEQ 96-well plates shared each subset's DNA, each plate a replicate. Replicate PCRs run on sorted subsets employed approximately 0.2 ug DNA, 25,000 to 35,000 T cell genomes. This table comes from immunoSEQ multiplex PCR, and its TCRdb copy is limited to in-frame clones, with some not included. This table holds approximately 1.9 million clones, 93% found once. On this clone: Antigen specificity is unknown.

The naive CD8 fraction comprised CD45RO-negative cells positively selected for CCR7 and excluded terminally differentiated effector memory CD45RA+ cells. The study enrolled healthy HIV-negative adults without recent acute infections or vaccinations as donors. This sequence originates from a man between 18 and 29 years old in good health. Some clones in this sample may be carry-over from other donors' samples. Sequenced sample: naive CD8+ T cells from PBMCs. The chain has TRBV4-1 and TRBJ2-1; either TRBD1 or TRBD2 may supply D (7 bases each). The CDR3 loop reads CASSQPQGGGVDNEQFF. The CDR3 DNA is TGCGCCAGCAGCCAACCCCAGGGGGGGGGAGTTGACAATGAGCAGTTCTTC.